This T cell receptor (beta chain) was sequenced for a study of T cell responses to AZD1222 COVID-19 vaccine. Background on the study: Analyses pooled second doses at about 4 or about 12 weeks. The study's findings and limits: Baseline serostatus was positive in only six AZD1222 recipients. Nearly half of spike-specific TCRs reportedly target unmutated variant regions. Dominant at 160-218 and 743-854, vaccine-associated CD4 TCRs also spanned spike.

V lost 3 bases, J lost 4 bases, and 2 bases stayed unmatched. Looked up from germline, CDR1 is KGHSH and CDR2 is LQKENI. This CDR3 spans 14 amino acids. Clones were read by immunoSEQ multiplex PCR, and TCRdb kept only the in-frame ones, dropping some. Here the sample spans about 97,000 clones, 70% to 90% being singletons. In this sample, this clone turned up a few times. Antigen specificity is unknown. The receptor's source is an adult in good health. This specimen consisted of peripheral blood, obtained on day 0 of AZD1222 vaccination. The V and J genes are TRBV18 and TRBJ2-5; 10 nucleotides agree with TRBD1. CDR3 protein: CASSPRDRGETQYF. CDR3 coding DNA: TGTGCCAGCTCACCGAGGGACAGGGGAGAGACCCAGTACTTC.